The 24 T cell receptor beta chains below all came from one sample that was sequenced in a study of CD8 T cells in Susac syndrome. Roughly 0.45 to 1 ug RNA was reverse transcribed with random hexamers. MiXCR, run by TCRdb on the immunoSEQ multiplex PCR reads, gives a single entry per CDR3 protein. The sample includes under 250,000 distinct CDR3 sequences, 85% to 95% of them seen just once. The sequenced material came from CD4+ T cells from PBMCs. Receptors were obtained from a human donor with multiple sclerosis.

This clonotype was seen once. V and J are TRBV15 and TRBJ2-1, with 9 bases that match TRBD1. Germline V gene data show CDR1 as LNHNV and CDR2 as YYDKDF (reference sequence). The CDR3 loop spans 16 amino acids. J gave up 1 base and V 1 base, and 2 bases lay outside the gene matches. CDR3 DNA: TGTGCCACCAGCAGAGCCGGGACAGGGTCCTACAATGAGCAGTTCTTC. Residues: CATSRAGTGSYNEQFF.

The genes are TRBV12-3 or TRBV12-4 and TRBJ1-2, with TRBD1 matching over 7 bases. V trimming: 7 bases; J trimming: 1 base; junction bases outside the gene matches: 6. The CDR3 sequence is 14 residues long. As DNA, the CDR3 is TGTGCCAGCAATAGGGACAGCCTTAACTATGGCTACACCTTC. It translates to CASNRDSLNYGYTF.

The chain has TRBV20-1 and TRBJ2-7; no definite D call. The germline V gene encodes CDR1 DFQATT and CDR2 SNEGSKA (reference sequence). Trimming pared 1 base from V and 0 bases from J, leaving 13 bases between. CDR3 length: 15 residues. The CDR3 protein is CSARGQTLSSYEQYF. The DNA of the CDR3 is TGCAGTGCTAGAGGTCAGACGTTAAGCTCCTACGAGCAGTACTTC.

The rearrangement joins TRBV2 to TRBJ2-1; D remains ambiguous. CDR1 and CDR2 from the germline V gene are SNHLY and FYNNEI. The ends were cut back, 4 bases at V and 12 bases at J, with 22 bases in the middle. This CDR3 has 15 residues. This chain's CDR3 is CASSATSQKTSGQFF. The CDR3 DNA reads TGTGCCAGCAGTGCCACCTCCCAAAAGACTTCGGGGCAGTTCTTC.

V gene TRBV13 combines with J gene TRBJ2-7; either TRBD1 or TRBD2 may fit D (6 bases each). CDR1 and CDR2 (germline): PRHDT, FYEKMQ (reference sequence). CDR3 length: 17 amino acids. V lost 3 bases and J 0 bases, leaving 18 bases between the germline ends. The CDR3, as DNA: TGTGCCAGCAGCTTGGGCCTCTCGGGGGCTTCCTCCTACGAGCAGTACTTC. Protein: CASSLGLSGASSYEQYF.

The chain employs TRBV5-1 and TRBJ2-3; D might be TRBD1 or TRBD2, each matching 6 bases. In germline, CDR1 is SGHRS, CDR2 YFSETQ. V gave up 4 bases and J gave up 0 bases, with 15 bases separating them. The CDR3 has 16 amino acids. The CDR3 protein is CASSPEGDLSTDTQYF. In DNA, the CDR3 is TGCGCCAGCAGCCCGGAGGGGGATCTAAGCACAGATACGCAGTATTTT.

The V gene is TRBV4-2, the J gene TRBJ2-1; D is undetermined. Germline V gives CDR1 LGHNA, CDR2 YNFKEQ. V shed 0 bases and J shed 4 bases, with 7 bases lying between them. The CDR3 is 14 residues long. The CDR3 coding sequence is TGTGCCAGCAGCCAAGATCCCTCATACAATGAGCAGTTCTTC. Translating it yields CASSQDPSYNEQFF.

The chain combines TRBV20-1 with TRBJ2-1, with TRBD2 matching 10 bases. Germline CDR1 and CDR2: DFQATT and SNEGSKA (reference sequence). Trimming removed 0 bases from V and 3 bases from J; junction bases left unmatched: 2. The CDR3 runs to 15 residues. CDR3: CSAREVAGGYNEQFF. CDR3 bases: TGCAGTGCTAGAGAAGTAGCGGGAGGCTACAATGAGCAGTTCTTC.

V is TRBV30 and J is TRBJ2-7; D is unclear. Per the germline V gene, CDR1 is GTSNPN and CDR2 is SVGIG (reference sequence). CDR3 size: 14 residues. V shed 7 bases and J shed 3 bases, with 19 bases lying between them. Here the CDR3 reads CASSTSLKDYEQYF. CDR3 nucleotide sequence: TGTGCCTCCTCGACATCTCTGAAGGACTACGAGCAGTACTTC.

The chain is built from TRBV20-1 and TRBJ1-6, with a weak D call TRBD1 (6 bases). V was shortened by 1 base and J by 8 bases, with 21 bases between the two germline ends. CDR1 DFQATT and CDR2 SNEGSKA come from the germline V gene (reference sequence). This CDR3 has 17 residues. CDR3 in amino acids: CSARGLRDNKHYSPLHF. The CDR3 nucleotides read TGCAGTGCTAGAGGCCTGAGGGACAACAAGCACTATTCACCCCTCCACTTT.

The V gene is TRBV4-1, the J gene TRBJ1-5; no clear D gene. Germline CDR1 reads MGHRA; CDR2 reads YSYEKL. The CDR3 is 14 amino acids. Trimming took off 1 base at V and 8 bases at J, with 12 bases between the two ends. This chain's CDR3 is CASSQGRILEPQHF. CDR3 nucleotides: TGCGCCAGCAGCCAAGGCAGGATTTTGGAGCCCCAGCATTTT.

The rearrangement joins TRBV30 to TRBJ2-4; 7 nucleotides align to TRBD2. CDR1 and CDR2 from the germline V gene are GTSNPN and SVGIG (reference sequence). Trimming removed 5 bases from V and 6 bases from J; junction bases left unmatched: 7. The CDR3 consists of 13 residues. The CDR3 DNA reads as TGTGCCTGGGGGGGGGACGCCGGAAACATTCAGTACTTC. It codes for CAWGGDAGNIQYF.

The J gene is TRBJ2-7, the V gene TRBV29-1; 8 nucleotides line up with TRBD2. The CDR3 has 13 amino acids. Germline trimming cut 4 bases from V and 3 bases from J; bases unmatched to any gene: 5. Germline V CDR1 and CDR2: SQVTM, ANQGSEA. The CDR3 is CSVGGLGGYEQYF. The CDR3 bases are TGCAGCGTTGGGGGACTAGGTGGCTACGAGCAGTACTTC.

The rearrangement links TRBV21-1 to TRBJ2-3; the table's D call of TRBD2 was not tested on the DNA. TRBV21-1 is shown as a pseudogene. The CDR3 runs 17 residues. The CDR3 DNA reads TGTGCCAGCAGGCCCCAGCCCCTAGGGGATAAGAGGGATACGCAGTATTTT. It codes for CASRPQPLGDKRDTQYF.

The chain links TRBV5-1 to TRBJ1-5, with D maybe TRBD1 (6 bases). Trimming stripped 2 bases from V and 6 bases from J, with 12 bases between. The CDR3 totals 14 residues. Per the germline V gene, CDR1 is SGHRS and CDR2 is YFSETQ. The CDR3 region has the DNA TGCGCCAGCAGCTTCGGGACACCGGGTCAGCCCCAGCATTTT. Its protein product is CASSFGTPGQPQHF.

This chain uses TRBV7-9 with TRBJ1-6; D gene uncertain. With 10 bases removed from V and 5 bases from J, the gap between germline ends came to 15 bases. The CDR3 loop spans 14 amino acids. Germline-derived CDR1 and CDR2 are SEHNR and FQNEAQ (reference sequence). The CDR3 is CATRRSEDNSPLHF. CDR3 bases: TGTGCCACCAGAAGATCTGAAGATAATTCACCCCTCCACTTT.

This chain's CDR3 is CASSQDTLPYGYTF. The CDR3, as DNA: TGCGCCAGCAGCCAAGATACGTTGCCCTATGGCTACACCTTC. The rearrangement joins TRBV4-1 to TRBJ1-2; D is unresolved. The germline V gene has CDR1 MGHRA and CDR2 YSYEKL. The CDR3 loop spans 14 amino acids. The ends were cut back, 0 bases at V and 4 bases at J, with 9 bases in the middle.

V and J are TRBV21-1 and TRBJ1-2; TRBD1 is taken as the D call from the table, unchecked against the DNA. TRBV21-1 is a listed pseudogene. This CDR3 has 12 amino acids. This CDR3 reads CASSAYRDGYTF. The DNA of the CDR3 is TGTGCCAGCAGCGCCTACAGGGATGGCTACACCTTC.

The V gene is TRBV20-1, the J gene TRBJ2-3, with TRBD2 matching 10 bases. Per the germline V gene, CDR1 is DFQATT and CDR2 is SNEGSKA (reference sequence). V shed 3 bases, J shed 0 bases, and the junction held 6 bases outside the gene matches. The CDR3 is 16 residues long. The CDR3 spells CSASPSGSPSTDTQYF. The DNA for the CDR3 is TGCAGTGCTAGTCCTAGCGGGAGCCCTAGCACAGATACGCAGTATTTT.

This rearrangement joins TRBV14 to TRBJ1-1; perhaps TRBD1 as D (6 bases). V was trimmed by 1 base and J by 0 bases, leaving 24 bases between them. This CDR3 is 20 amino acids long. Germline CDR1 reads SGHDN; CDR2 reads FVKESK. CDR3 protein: CASSQGVGPPRTAMNTEAFF. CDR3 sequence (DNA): TGTGCCAGCAGCCAAGGCGTCGGACCCCCGAGGACAGCCATGAACACTGAAGCTTTCTTT.

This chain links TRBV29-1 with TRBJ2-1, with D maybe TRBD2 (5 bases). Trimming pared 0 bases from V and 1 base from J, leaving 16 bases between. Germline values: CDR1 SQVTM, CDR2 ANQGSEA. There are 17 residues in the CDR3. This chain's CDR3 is CSVEDQTRPNSYNEQFF. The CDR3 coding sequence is TGCAGCGTTGAAGATCAAACTAGGCCCAATTCCTACAATGAGCAGTTCTTC.

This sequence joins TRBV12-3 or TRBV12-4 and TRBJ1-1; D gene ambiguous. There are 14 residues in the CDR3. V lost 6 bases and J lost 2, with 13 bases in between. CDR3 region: CASRLDLRNTEAFF. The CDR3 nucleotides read TGTGCCAGCAGATTGGATCTGCGAAACACTGAAGCTTTCTTT.

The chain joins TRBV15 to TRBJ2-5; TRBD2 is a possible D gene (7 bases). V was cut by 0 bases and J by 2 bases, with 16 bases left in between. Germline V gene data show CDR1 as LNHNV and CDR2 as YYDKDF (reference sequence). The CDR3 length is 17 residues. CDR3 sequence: CATSRDPAGAIQETQYF. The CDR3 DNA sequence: TGTGCCACCAGCAGAGATCCGGCGGGGGCGATTCAAGAGACCCAGTACTTC.

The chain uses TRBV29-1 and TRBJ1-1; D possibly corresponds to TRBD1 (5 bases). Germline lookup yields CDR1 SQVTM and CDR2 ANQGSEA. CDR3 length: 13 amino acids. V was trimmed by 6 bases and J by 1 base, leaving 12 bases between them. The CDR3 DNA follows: TGCAGCGTCCGGGGACCGGGGAACACTGAAGCTTTCTTT. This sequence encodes CSVRGPGNTEAFF.